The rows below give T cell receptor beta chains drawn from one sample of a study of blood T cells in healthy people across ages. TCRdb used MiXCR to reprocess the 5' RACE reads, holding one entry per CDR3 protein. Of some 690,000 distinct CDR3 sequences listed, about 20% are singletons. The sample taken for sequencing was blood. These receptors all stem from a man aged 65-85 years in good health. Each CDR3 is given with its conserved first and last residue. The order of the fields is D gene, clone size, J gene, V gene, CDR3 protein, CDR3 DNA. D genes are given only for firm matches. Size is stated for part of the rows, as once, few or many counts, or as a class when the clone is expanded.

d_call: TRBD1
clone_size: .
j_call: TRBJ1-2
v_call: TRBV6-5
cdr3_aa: CASSSYKTGSYGYTF
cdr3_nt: TGTGCCAGCAGTTCCTATAAGACAGGGAGCTATGGCTACACCTTC

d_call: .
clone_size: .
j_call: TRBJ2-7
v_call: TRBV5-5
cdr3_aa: CASSFRDIYEQYF
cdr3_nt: TGTGCCAGCAGCTTCCGGGACATCTACGAGCAGTACTTC

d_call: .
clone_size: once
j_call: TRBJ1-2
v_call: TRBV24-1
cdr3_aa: CATSDQDAQGGGYTF
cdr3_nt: TGTGCCACCAGTGACCAGGACGCTCAAGGTGGTGGCTACACCTTC

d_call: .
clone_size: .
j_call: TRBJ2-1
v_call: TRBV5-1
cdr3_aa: CASSLDRGYGEFF
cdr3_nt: TGCGCCAGCAGCTTGGATCGGGGCTACGGGGAGTTCTTC

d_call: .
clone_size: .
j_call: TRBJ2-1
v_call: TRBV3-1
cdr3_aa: CVSSQDIASPNEQFF
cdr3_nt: TGTGTCAGCAGCCAAGATATAGCCTCCCCCAATGAGCAGTTCTTC

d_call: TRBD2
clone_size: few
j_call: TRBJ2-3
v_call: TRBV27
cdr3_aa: CASSRSGHQPDTQYF
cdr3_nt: TGTGCCAGCAGTCGTAGCGGGCACCAGCCAGATACGCAGTATTTT

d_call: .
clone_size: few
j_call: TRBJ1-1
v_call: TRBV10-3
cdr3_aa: CAISQTATLNTEAFF
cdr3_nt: TGTGCCATCAGCCAGACAGCGACACTGAACACTGAAGCTTTCTTT

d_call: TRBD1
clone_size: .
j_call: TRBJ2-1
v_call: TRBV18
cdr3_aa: CASSLGTGVASNEQFF
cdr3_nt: TGTGCCAGCTCACTCGGGACAGGGGTCGCGAGCAATGAGCAGTTCTTC

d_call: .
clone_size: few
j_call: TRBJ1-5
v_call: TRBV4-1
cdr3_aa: CASSQEVRQPQHF
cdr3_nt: TGCGCCAGCAGCCAAGAGGTTCGTCAGCCCCAGCATTTT

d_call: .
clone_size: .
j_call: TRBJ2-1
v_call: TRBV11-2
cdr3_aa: CASKGWADNEQFF
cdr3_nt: TGTGCCAGCAAGGGGTGGGCGGACAATGAGCAGTTCTTC

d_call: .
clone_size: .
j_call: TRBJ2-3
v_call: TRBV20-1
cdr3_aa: CSAPPRIRNTDTQYF
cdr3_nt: TGCAGTGCTCCGCCTCGTATACGGAACACAGATACGCAGTATTTT

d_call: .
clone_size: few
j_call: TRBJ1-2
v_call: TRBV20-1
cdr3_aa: CSARTVAQVYGYTF
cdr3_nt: TGCAGTGCTCGGACAGTCGCCCAAGTTTATGGCTACACCTTC

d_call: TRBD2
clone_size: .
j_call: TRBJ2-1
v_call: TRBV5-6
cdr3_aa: CASRQLAVPYNEQFF
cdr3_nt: TGTGCCAGCAGACAACTAGCGGTGCCCTACAATGAGCAGTTCTTC

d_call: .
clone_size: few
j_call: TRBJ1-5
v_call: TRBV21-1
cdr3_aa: CASSKGATPHSNQPQHF
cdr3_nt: TGTGCCAGCAGCAAAGGGGCCACCCCTCATAGCAATCAGCCCCAGCATTTT

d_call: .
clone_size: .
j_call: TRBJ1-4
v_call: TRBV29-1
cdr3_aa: CSAADGEKLFF
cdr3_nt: TGCAGCGCCGCCGATGGGGAAAAACTGTTTTTT

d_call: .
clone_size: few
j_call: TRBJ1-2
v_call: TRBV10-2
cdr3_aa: CASSPGQIGYGYTF
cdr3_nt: TGCGCCAGCAGCCCCGGACAGATCGGCTATGGCTACACCTTC

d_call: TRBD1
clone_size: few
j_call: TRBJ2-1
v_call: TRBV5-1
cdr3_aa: CASSFGDSYNEQFF
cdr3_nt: TGCGCCAGCAGCTTCGGGGACAGCTACAATGAGCAGTTCTTC

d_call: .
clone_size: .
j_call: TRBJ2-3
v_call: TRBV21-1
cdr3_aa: CASSKGSGGLRDTQYF
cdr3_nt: TGTGCCAGCAGCAAAGGTAGCGGGGGGCTGAGAGATACGCAGTATTTT

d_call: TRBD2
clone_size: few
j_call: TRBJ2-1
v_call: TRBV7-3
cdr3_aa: CASSLLGLADYNEQFF
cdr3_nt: TGTGCCAGCAGCTTACTAGGCCTAGCGGACTACAATGAGCAGTTCTTC

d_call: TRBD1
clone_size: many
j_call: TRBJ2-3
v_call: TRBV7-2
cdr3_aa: CASSLGASTGGVDTQYF
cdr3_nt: TGTGCCAGCAGCTTAGGAGCGAGTACAGGGGGCGTAGATACGCAGTATTTT

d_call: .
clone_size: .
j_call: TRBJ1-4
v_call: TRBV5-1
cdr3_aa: CASSFQATNEKLFF
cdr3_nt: TGCGCCAGCAGCTTCCAGGCAACTAATGAAAAACTGTTTTTT

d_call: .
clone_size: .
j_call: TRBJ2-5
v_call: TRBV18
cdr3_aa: CASSSPETQYF
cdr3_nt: TGTGCCAGCTCCTCTCCTGAGACCCAGTACTTC

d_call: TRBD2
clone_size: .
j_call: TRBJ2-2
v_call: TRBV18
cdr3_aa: CASDRGGGYFGELFF
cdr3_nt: TGTGCCAGCGACCGGGGGGGAGGCTATTTCGGGGAGCTGTTTTTT

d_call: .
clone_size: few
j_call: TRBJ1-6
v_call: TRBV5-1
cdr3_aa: CASSIEGSNNSPLHF
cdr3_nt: TGCGCCAGCAGCATCGAGGGTTCCAATAATTCACCCCTCCACTTT

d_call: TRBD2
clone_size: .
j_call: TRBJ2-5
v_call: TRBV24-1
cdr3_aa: CATSEGRLAGVEETQYF
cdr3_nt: TGTGCCACCAGTGAGGGGAGACTAGCGGGGGTAGAAGAGACCCAGTACTTC

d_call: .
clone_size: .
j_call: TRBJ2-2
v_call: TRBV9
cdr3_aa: CASRTDTNTGELFF
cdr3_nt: TGTGCCAGCAGGACAGATACGAACACCGGGGAGCTGTTTTTT

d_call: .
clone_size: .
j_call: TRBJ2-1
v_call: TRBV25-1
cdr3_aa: CASSERTARNEQFF
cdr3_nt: TGTGCCAGCAGTGAAAGAACGGCGAGGAATGAGCAGTTCTTC

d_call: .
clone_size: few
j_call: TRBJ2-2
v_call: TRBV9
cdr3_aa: CASSVASRGNTGELFF
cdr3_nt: TGTGCCAGCAGCGTAGCATCAAGGGGGAACACCGGGGAGCTGTTTTTT

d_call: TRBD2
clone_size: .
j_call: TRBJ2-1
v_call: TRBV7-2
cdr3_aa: CASSLKLAEYNEQFF
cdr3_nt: TGTGCCAGCAGCTTAAAACTAGCGGAGTACAATGAGCAGTTCTTC

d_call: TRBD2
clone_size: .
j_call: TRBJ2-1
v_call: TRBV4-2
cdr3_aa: CASSQDTASGGASNEQFF
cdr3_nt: TGTGCCAGCAGCCAAGATACGGCTAGCGGGGGGGCTTCCAATGAGCAGTTCTTC

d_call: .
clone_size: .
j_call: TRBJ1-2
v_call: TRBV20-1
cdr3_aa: CSARDRVGGHTPYGYAF
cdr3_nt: TGCAGTGCTAGAGATCGGGTGGGGGGACACACGCCTTATGGCTACGCCTTC

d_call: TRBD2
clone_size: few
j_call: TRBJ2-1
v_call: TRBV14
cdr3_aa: CASSRSGRALWNEQFF
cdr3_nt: TGTGCCAGCAGCCGTAGCGGGAGGGCTTTATGGAATGAGCAGTTCTTC

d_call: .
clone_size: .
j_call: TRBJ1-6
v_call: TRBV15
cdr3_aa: CATSRDRGANSPLHF
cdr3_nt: TGTGCCACCAGCAGAGATAGGGGGGCCAATTCACCCCTCCACTTT

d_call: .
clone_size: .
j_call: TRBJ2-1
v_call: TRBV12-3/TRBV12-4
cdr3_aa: CASRYSPYNEQFF
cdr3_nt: TGTGCCAGCAGGTATAGTCCTTACAATGAGCAGTTCTTC

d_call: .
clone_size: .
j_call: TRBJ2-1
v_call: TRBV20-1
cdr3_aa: CSATHSGWSSYNEQFF
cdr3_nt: TGCAGTGCCACTCATAGCGGATGGAGCTCCTACAATGAGCAGTTCTTC

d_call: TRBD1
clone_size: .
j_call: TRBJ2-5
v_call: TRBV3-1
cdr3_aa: CASSQKTGAETQYF
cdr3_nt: TGCGCCAGCAGCCAGAAAACAGGGGCGGAGACCCAGTACTTC

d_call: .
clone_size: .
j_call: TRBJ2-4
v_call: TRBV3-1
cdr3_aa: CASSQDPKMIQYF
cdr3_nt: TGTGCCAGCAGCCAAGATCCGAAAATGATTCAGTACTTC

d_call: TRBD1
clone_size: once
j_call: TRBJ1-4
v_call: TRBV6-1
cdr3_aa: CASSRYPDRGEKLFF
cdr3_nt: TGTGCCAGCAGTCGTTACCCGGACAGGGGCGAAAAACTGTTTTTT

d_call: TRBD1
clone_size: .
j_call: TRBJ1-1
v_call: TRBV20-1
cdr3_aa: CSAPPGQRAEAFF
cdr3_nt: TGCAGTGCGCCTCCGGGACAGCGGGCTGAAGCTTTCTTT

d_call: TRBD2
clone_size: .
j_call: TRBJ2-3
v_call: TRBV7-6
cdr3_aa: CASSLRLSSGRSTDTQYF
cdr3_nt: TGTGCCAGCAGCTTGAGGTTGTCTAGCGGGAGGTCAACAGATACGCAGTATTTT

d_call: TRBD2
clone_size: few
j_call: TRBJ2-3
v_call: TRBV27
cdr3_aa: CASSRTSGGRTDTQYF
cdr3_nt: TGTGCCAGCAGTCGAACTAGCGGGGGCCGCACAGATACGCAGTATTTT

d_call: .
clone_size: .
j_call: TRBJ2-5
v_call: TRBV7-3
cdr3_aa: CASSSIAGETQYF
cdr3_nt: TGTGCCAGCAGCTCCATCGCAGGGGAGACCCAGTACTTC

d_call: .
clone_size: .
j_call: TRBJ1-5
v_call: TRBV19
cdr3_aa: CASTVRASNQPQHF
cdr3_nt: TGTGCCAGTACCGTCCGGGCCAGCAATCAGCCCCAGCATTTT

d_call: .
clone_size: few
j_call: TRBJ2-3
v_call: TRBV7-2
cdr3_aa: CASSLTRGYTDTQYF
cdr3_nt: TGTGCCAGCAGCTTAACGAGGGGTTACACAGATACGCAGTATTTT

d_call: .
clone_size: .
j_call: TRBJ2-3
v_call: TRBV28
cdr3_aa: CASSQWAGAITDTQYF
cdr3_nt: TGTGCCAGCAGTCAATGGGCGGGGGCGATCACAGATACGCAGTATTTT

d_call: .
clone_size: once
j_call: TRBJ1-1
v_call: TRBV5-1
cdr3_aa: CASSTTALNTEAFF
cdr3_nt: TGCGCCAGCAGCACCACAGCATTGAACACTGAAGCTTTCTTT